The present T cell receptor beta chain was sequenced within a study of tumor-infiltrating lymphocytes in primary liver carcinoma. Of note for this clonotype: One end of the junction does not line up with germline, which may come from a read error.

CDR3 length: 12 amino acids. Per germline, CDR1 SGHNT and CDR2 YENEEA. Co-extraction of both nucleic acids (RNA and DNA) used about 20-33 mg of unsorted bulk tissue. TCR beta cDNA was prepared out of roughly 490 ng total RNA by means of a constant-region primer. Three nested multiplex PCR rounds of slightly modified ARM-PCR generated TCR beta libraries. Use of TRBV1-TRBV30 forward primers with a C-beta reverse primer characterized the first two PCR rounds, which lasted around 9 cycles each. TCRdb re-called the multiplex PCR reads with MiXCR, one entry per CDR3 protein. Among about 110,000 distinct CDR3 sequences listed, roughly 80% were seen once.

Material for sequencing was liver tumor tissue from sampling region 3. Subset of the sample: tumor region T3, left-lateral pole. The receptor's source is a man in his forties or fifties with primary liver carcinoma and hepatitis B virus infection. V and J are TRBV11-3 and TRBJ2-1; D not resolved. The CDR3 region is CASTLNANEQLF. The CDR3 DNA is TGTGCCAGCACATTAAATGCCAATGAGCAGCTCTTC. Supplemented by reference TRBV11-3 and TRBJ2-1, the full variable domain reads EAGVVQSPRYKIIEKKQPVAFWCNPISGHNTLYWYLQNLGQGPELLIRYENEEAVDDSQLPKDRFSAERLKGVDSTLKIQPAELGDSAVYLCASTLNANEQLFGPGTRLTVL.